This T cell receptor beta chain was identified in a study of technical replicates of blood from several donors. Only in-frame clones appear in the TCRdb table, and some are missing; sequencing was by immunoSEQ multiplex PCR. The repertoire holds about 88,000 clones, with approximately 95% as singletons. The CDR3 has 13 amino acids. J lost 7 bases, V lost 5 bases, and 7 bases had no gene match. Germline V gene sequence: CDR1 SQVTM, CDR2 ANQGSEA. This chain connects TRBV29-1 to TRBJ2-5; 10 bases align to TRBD2. Input material: T cells isolated from PBMCs. The receptor was derived from a human donor in good health. This chain's CDR3 is CSVQAGGQLTQYF. CDR3 DNA sequence: TGCAGCGTTCAAGCGGGAGGGCAACTGACCCAGTACTTC.